This T cell receptor beta chain was documented in a study of blood T cells in healthy people across ages. Next came a second PCR, run for about 6 to 12 cycles, which used a sample-barcoded 5' primer along with a J-beta primer mix. TCRdb reprocessed the 5' RACE reads with MiXCR, giving one entry per CDR3 protein. The profile shows 600,000 to 650,000 distinct CDR3 sequences, roughly three fifths of them singletons. Points from the study as a whole: It was held that the diversity estimates obtained from one million T cells were underestimates. In older individuals, TCR beta diversity per million T cells was lower, falling roughly linearly with age. Long-lived donors exceeded aged donors in naive CD4+ cells and diversity.

Concerning this clonotype: As yet, its antigen is unknown.

The length of the CDR3 is 13 residues. Germline CDR1 and CDR2: DFQATT and SNEGSKA (reference sequence). V lost 6 bases, J lost 1 base, and 13 bases lay in between. The sample taken for sequencing was blood. The chain links TRBV20-1 to TRBJ2-7, with D perhaps given as TRBD1 or TRBD2 (6 bases each). This clonotype was sampled from a man aged 55 to 70 in good health. The DNA of the CDR3 is TGCAGTGCCGGCGGAGGGGGATCCTACGAGCAGTACTTC. Translated, it gives CSAGGGGSYEQYF.